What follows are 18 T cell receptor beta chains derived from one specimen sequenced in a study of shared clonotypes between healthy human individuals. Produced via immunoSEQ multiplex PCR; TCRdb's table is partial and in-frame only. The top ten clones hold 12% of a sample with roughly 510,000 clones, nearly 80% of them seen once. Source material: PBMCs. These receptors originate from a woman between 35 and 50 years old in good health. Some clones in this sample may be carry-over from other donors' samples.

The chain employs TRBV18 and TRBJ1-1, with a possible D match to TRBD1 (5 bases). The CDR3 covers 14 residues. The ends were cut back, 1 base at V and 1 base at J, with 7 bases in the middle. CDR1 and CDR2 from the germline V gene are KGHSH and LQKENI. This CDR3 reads CASSPRTRNTEAFF. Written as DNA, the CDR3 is TGTGCCAGCTCACCACGGACAAGGAACACTGAAGCTTTCTTT.

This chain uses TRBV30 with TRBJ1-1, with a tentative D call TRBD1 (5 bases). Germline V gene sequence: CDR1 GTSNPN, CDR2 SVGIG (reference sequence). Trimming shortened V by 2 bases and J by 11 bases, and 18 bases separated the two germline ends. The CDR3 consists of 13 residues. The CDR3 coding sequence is TGTGCCTGGAGTTCGGGGGTTCGGAATAAGGCTTTCTTT. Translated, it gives CAWSSGVRNKAFF.

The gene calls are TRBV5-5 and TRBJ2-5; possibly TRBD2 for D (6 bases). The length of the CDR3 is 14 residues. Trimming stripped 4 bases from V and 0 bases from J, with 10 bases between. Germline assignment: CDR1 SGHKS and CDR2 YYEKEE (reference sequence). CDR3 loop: CASSPGTYQETQYF. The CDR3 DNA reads TGTGCCAGCAGCCCGGGGACTTACCAAGAGACCCAGTACTTC. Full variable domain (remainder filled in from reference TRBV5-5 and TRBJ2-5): DAGVTQSPTHLIKTRGQQVTLRCSPISGHKSVSWYQQVLGQGPQFIFQYYEKEERGRGNFPDRFSARQFPNYSSELNVNALLLGDSALYLCASSPGTYQETQYFGPGTRLLVL.

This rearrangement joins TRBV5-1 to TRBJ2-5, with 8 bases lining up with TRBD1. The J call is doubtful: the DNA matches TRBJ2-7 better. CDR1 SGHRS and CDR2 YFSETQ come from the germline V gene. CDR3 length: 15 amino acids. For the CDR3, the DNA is TGCGCCAGCAGCTCGGACAGGGAACCCACCTACGAGCAGTACTTC. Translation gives CASSSDREPTYEQYF.

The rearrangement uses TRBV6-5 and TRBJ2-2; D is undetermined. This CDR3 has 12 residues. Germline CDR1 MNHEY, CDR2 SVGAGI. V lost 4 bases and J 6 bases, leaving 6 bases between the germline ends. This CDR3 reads CASSSPAGELFF. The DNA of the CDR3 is TGTGCCAGCAGTTCCCCTGCCGGGGAGCTGTTTTTT.

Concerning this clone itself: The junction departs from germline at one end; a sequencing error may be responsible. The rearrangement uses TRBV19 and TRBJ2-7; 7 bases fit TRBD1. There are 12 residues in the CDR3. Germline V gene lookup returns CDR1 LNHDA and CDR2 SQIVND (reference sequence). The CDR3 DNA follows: TGTGCCAGTAGTCGCGAAGGACAGGCCCTTAGGTTC. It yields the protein CASSREGQALRF.

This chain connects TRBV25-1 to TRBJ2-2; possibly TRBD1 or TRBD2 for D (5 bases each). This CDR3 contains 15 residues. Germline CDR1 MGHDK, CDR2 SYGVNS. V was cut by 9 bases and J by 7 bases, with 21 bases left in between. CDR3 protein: CASSSRGIQNGELFF. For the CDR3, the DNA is TGTGCCAGTTCCTCGAGGGGTATTCAGAACGGGGAGCTGTTTTTT.

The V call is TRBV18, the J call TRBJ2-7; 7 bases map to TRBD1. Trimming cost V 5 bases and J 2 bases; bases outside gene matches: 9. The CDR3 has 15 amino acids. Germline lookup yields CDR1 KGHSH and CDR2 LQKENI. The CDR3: CASSGSTGDPYEQYF. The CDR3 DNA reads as TGTGCCAGCTCAGGAAGCACAGGGGATCCCTACGAGCAGTACTTC.

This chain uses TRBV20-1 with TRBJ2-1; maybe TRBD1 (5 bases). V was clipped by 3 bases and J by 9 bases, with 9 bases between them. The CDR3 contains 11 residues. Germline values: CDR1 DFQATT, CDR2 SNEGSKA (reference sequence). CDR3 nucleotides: TGCAGTGCTAGTGGCAGGGTTGAGCAGTTCTTC. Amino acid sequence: CSASGRVEQFF.

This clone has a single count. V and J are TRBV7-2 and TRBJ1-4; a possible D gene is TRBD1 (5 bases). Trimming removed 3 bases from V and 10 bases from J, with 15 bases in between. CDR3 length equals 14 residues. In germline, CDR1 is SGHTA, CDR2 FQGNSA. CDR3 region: CASSFASGPSKLFF. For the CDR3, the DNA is TGTGCCAGCAGCTTTGCGTCAGGGCCCTCAAAACTGTTTTTT.

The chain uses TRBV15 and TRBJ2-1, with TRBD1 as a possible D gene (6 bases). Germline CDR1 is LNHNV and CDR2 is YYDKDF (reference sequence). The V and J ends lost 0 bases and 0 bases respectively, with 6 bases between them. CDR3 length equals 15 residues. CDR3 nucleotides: TGTGCCACCAGCAGAGAACAGGGCTCCTACAATGAGCAGTTCTTC. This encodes CATSREQGSYNEQFF.

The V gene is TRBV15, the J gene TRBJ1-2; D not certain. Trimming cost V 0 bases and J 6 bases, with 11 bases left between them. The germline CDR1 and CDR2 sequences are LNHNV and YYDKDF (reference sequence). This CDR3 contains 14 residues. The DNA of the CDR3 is TGTGCCACCAGCAGAGAAATGAGGCGGGATGGCTACACCTTC. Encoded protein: CATSREMRRDGYTF.

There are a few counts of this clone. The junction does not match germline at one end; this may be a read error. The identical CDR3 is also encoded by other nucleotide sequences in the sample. In DNA form, the CDR3 reads TGTGCCAGCAGTGAGCGCCTTAGCACGGATACGCAGTATTTT. Translation: CASSERLSTDTQYF. The chain recombines TRBV9 with TRBJ2-3; no definite D call. Germline loops: CDR1 SGDLS, CDR2 YYNGEE. The CDR3 has 14 amino acids.

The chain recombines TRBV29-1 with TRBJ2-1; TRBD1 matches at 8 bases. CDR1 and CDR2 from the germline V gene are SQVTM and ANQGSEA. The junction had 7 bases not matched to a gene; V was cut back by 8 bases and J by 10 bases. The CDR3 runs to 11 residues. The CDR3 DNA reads TGCAGCTTGCAGGGGGCTAGCGAGCAGTTCTTC. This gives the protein CSLQGASEQFF.

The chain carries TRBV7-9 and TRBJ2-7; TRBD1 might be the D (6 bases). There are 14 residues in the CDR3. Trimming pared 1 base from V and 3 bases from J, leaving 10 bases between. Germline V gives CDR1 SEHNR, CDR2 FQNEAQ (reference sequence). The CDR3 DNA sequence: TGTGCCAGCAGCTTAGTCCAGGACAGCTACGAGCAGTACTTC. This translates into CASSLVQDSYEQYF.

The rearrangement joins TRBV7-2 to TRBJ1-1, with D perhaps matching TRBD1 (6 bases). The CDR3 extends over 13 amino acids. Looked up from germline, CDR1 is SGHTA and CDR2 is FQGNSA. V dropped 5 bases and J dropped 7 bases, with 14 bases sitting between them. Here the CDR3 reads CASSPLIRGEAFF. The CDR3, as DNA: TGTGCCAGCAGCCCCCTAATCAGGGGTGAAGCTTTCTTT.

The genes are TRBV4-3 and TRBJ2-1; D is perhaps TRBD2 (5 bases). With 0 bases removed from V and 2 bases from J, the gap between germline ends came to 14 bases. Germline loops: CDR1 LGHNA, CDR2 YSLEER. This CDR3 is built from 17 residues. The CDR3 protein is CASSQESIGEPYNEQFF. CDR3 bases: TGCGCCAGCAGCCAAGAGTCAATCGGGGAGCCCTACAATGAGCAGTTCTTC.

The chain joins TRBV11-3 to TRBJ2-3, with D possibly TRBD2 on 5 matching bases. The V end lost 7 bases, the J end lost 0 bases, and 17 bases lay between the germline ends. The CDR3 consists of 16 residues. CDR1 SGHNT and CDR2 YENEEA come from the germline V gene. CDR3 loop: CASTNRSLESTDTQYF. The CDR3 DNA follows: TGTGCCAGCACCAACCGATCACTAGAAAGCACAGATACGCAGTATTTT.